Below are 20 T cell receptor beta chains sequenced from a single sample in a study of blood T cell repertoires in COVID-19. Some clones are missing from TCRdb's copy, which holds only in-frame ones; the method was immunoSEQ multiplex PCR. Here the sample spans over 250,000 clones, around nine tenths being singletons. The sample comprised PBMCs or T cells enriched from blood (not recorded which). All receptors derive from a woman in her sixties or seventies in a cohort exposed to, infected with or recovered from COVID-19 (not recorded which).

V gene TRBV6-5 combines with J gene TRBJ2-7; D is perhaps TRBD2 (5 bases). The CDR3 sequence is 13 residues long. V lost 9 bases and J 7 bases, leaving 19 bases between the germline ends. Germline V gene sequence: CDR1 MNHEY, CDR2 SVGAGI. The CDR3: CASTAGHSGEQYF. The DNA for the CDR3 is TGTGCCAGTACCGCGGGCCACTCGGGGGAGCAGTACTTC.

The genes are TRBV28 and TRBJ1-2; the D is unclear. Germline lookup yields CDR1 MDHEN and CDR2 SYDVKM. The V end lost 4 bases, the J end lost 7 bases, and 7 bases lay between the germline ends. The CDR3 extends over 11 amino acids. CDR3 residues: CASSSSFGYTF. The DNA of the CDR3 is TGTGCCAGCAGTTCCTCTTTTGGCTACACCTTC.

The chain recombines TRBV24-1 with TRBJ2-5; TRBD1 is a possible D gene (6 bases). CDR3 length: 17 residues. V was pared by 2 bases and J by 4 bases, with 19 bases between. Germline V gene lookup returns CDR1 KGHDR and CDR2 SFDVKD. The CDR3 loop reads CATSDSNWGPKGETQYF. For the CDR3, the DNA is TGTGCCACCAGTGATTCCAACTGGGGGCCCAAGGGAGAGACCCAGTACTTC.

The V gene is TRBV9, the J gene TRBJ2-7; 9 nucleotides agree with TRBD2. The germline V gene encodes CDR1 SGDLS and CDR2 YYNGEE. V lost 0 bases to trimming and J lost 3 bases; unmatched junction nucleotides: 10. The CDR3 consists of 17 residues. The CDR3 loop is CASSVDDGGRGYYEQYF. The CDR3 bases are TGTGCCAGCAGCGTAGACGATGGCGGGAGGGGGTACTACGAGCAGTACTTC.

This clone has just a few counts. The chain is built from TRBV27 and TRBJ2-6; D might be TRBD1 (6 bases). The CDR3 runs to 16 residues. Looked up from germline, CDR1 is MNHEY and CDR2 is SMNVEV (reference sequence). V lost 6 bases and J 4 bases, leaving 16 bases between the germline ends. The CDR3 nucleotides are TGTGCCAGCAGCTTAAAACCAGGGGTCGGGGCCAACGTCCTGACTTTC. Its translation is CASSLKPGVGANVLTF.

Remarks on this clone: Other DNA sequences in this sample translate to the same CDR3. The rearrangement joins TRBV28 to TRBJ1-2; 12 nucleotides match TRBD1. With V trimmed by 6 bases and J by 7 bases, 6 bases remained unmatched. Germline V lookup: CDR1 MDHEN, CDR2 SYDVKM. The CDR3 spans 14 residues. The CDR3 DNA reads TGTGCCAGCAGCCTGGGACAGGGGGCTCGTGGCTACACCTTC. Translating gives CASSLGQGARGYTF.

The chain has TRBV19 and TRBJ1-5; no firm D call. This CDR3 has 15 amino acids. The V and J ends lost 3 bases and 8 bases respectively, with 17 bases between them. Germline V gene sequence: CDR1 LNHDA, CDR2 SQIVND (reference sequence). CDR3 in amino acids: CASSMSGERREPQHF. CDR3 DNA sequence: TGTGCCAGTAGTATGAGCGGGGAGAGGCGAGAGCCCCAGCATTTT.

CDR3 nucleotide sequence: TGCAGCGAACGGACAGGGGGCACTGAAGCTTTCTTT. Translating it yields CSERTGGTEAFF. This chain connects TRBV29-1 to TRBJ1-1, with 10 positions matching TRBD1. CDR1 and CDR2 from the germline V gene are SQVTM and ANQGSEA. Unmatched junction bases numbered 3, after V lost 7 bases and J lost 4 bases. CDR3 length equals 12 residues.

The chain employs TRBV7-3 and TRBJ2-1, with 13 bases matching TRBD2. CDR3 length: 15 amino acids. V lost 1 base to trimming and J lost 8 bases; unmatched junction nucleotides: 2. In germline, CDR1 is SGHTA, CDR2 FQGTGA. DNA of the CDR3: TGTGCCAGCAGCTTAAGAGGACTAGCGGGAGATGAGCAGTTCTTC. Translation: CASSLRGLAGDEQFF.

The rearrangement uses TRBV5-1 and TRBJ2-2, with 13 bases that match TRBD2. The CDR3 runs to 18 residues. The J segment lost 2 bases and the V segment lost 0 bases, leaving 4 bases of the junction unmatched. Looked up from germline, CDR1 is SGHRS and CDR2 is YFSETQ. CDR3 in amino acids: CASSLATSGRGNTGELFF. In DNA form, the CDR3 reads TGCGCCAGCAGCTTGGCCACTAGCGGGAGGGGAAACACCGGGGAGCTGTTTTTT.

J is TRBJ1-1 and V is TRBV9; 7 nucleotides match TRBD1. CDR3 length: 16 residues. CDR1 and CDR2 (germline): SGDLS, YYNGEE. V gave up 3 bases and J gave up 9 bases; unmatched junction bases: 17. The CDR3 spells CASSGGGRGRMSQAFF. CDR3 nucleotides: TGTGCCAGCAGCGGAGGGGGAAGGGGGCGCATGAGCCAAGCTTTCTTT. Filled out from reference TRBV9 and TRBJ1-1, the complete variable domain reads DSGVTQTPKHLITATGQRVTLRCSPRSGDLSVYWYQQSLDQGLQFLIQYYNGEERAKGNILERFSAQQFPDLHSELNLSSLELGDSALYFCASSGGGRGRMSQAFFGQGTRLTVV.

This chain uses TRBV9 with TRBJ2-2; 7 nucleotides align to TRBD1. The germline V gene encodes CDR1 SGDLS and CDR2 YYNGEE. V trimming: 3 bases; J trimming: 4 bases; junction bases outside the gene matches: 6. The CDR3 has 15 amino acids. CDR3 coding DNA: TGTGCCAGCAGCGCTAGGGGGCAAGGCACCGGGGAGCTGTTTTTT. It yields the protein CASSARGQGTGELFF.

V is TRBV29-1 and J is TRBJ1-1; 7 positions agree with TRBD1. V dropped 6 bases and J dropped 0; count of bases not matched to a gene: 7. Germline assignment: CDR1 SQVTM and CDR2 ANQGSEA. This CDR3 is 14 amino acids long. In DNA form, the CDR3 reads TGCAGCGTGAGGACAGGTCGAATGAACACTGAAGCTTTCTTT. This translates into CSVRTGRMNTEAFF. The whole variable domain, filled in from reference TRBV29-1 and TRBJ1-1, reads SAVISQKPSRDICQRGTSLTIQCQVDSQVTMMFWYRQQPGQSLTLIATANQGSEATYESGFVIDKFPISRPNLTFSTLTVSNMSPEDSSIYLCSVRTGRMNTEAFFGQGTRLTVV.

The chain joins TRBV15 to TRBJ2-7; the D is unclear. Germline loops: CDR1 LNHNV, CDR2 YYDKDF (reference sequence). This CDR3 has 13 amino acids. V was clipped by 5 bases and J by 0 bases, with 8 bases between them. CDR3 residues: CATSSDSSYEQYF. The CDR3, as DNA: TGTGCCACCAGCTCCGATAGCTCCTACGAGCAGTACTTC. The full variable domain, in which reference TRBV15 and TRBJ2-7 provide the parts outside the CDR3, is DAMVIQNPRYQVTQFGKPVTLSCSQTLNHNVMYWYQQKSSQAPKLLFHYYDKDFNNEADTPDNFQSRRPNTSFCFLDIRSPGLGDTAMYLCATSSDSSYEQYFGPGTRLTVT.

The gene calls are TRBV9 and TRBJ2-1, with 8 bases that match TRBD2. The V segment lost 3 bases and the J segment 7 bases; nucleotides outside the gene matches: 6. The germline gives CDR1 SGDLS, CDR2 YYNGEE. The CDR3 runs 14 residues. The CDR3 here is CASSADIAGNEQFF. The CDR3 region has the DNA TGTGCCAGCAGCGCCGACATAGCGGGAAATGAGCAGTTCTTC.

CDR3 sequence (DNA): TGTGCCAGCAGTTTTGGCCTAGTAGGCCCCAATGAGCAGTTCTTC. It is translated as CASSFGLVGPNEQFF. The chain is built from TRBV27 and TRBJ2-1, with unresolved D. Germline CDR1 and CDR2: MNHEY and SMNVEV (reference sequence). The CDR3 consists of 15 residues. V lost 3 bases and J lost 6, with 15 bases in between.

This clone was seen once. The J gene is TRBJ2-2, the V gene TRBV7-9, with 8 nucleotides matching TRBD1. V shed 5 bases and J 4 bases; nucleotides not matched to a gene: 9. There are 16 residues in the CDR3. The germline gives CDR1 SEHNR, CDR2 FQNEAQ (reference sequence). This chain's CDR3 is CASSAIPGGFTGELFF. The CDR3 nucleotides are TGTGCCAGCAGCGCTATTCCAGGGGGCTTCACCGGGGAGCTGTTTTTT.

The rearrangement uses TRBV7-2 and TRBJ2-1; 9 positions match TRBD2. CDR1 is SGHTA and CDR2 is FQGNSA in the germline V gene. V gave up 6 bases and J gave up 4 bases; unmatched junction bases: 10. This CDR3 is 16 amino acids long. DNA for the CDR3: TGTGCCAGCAGTAATAGCGGGAGCAGGGGTTACAATGAGCAGTTCTTC. Its protein is CASSNSGSRGYNEQFF.

V and J are TRBV30 and TRBJ2-7, with TRBD1 matching over 9 bases. Per germline, CDR1 GTSNPN and CDR2 SVGIG (reference sequence). The CDR3 runs 15 residues. V gave up 3 bases and J gave up 4 bases; unmatched junction bases: 10. The CDR3 reads CAWRLTGGPRYEQYF. DNA of the CDR3: TGTGCCTGGAGATTGACAGGGGGGCCGAGGTACGAGCAGTACTTC.

V gene TRBV28 combines with J gene TRBJ1-6; 10 bases are shared with TRBD1. V shed 6 bases and J 7 bases; nucleotides not matched to a gene: 3. This CDR3 spans 14 amino acids. Germline CDR1 MDHEN, CDR2 SYDVKM. The CDR3 loop is CASSGQGDNSPLHF. The CDR3 bases are TGTGCCAGCAGCGGACAGGGGGACAATTCACCCCTCCACTTT.